What follows describes a single T cell receptor (beta chain). Its antigen is not identified. This record belongs to a study of T cell responses to AZD1222 COVID-19 vaccine. Study outcomes and limitations: Clonal diversity may have been underestimated, and the donors were mostly white British, with more females than males. It was only after the peak T cell response that any repertoires were sampled. Unmutated regions of variants are reportedly targeted by nearly half of spike-specific TCRs. Vaccine-related CD4 TCRs covered spike, predominating at 160-218 and 743-854.

V lost 0 bases and J lost 2, with 14 bases in between. This CDR3 has 17 amino acids. The germline V gene has CDR1 MGHRA and CDR2 YSYEKL. Sequencing used immunoSEQ multiplex PCR; TCRdb keeps in-frame clones, though not all of them. The profile shows about 190,000 clones, approximately 91% of them singletons. V is TRBV4-1 and J is TRBJ1-3; D is ambiguous. This TCR derives from an adult in good health. This specimen consisted of peripheral blood, obtained on day 0 of AZD1222 vaccination. CDR3 DNA: TGCGCCAGCAGCCAAGATTGGGGTGGAGAACCTGGAAACACCATATATTTT. Translating it yields CASSQDWGGEPGNTIYF.